This T cell receptor (beta chain) came from a study of chemoradiotherapy in HPV16-positive cancers. Turning to the study itself: Functional T-cell assays on two HPV16-positive patients' cells defined candidate HPV-specific clones and common TCR motifs.

As to this clone: The target antigen is unknown.

General study points: HPV-responsive T-cell expansion during chemoradiotherapy was linked to improved recurrence-free survival in HPV16-positive patients. Candidate HPV-specific clones and E7-related TCR motifs grew in tumor during treatment.

The CDR3 sequence is 16 residues long. The ends were cut back, 4 bases at V and 7 bases at J, with 22 bases in the middle. Germline-derived CDR1 and CDR2 are SGHRS and YFSETQ. Assay: immunoSEQ multiplex PCR; the TCRdb copy retains only in-frame clones and omits some. The table has 12,000 or so clones, roughly four fifths seen once. Over chemoradiotherapy, repertoires were sampled more than once. The biological material was taken from a patient who underwent chemoradiotherapy. This clonotype originated in a human donor with HPV-associated anogenital cancer. The chain carries TRBV5-1 and TRBJ2-3; maybe TRBD2 (6 bases). CDR3 protein: CASSDGPGTPLNTQYF. The CDR3 DNA sequence: TGCGCCAGCAGCGACGGTCCCGGGACTCCCCTGAATACGCAGTATTTT.